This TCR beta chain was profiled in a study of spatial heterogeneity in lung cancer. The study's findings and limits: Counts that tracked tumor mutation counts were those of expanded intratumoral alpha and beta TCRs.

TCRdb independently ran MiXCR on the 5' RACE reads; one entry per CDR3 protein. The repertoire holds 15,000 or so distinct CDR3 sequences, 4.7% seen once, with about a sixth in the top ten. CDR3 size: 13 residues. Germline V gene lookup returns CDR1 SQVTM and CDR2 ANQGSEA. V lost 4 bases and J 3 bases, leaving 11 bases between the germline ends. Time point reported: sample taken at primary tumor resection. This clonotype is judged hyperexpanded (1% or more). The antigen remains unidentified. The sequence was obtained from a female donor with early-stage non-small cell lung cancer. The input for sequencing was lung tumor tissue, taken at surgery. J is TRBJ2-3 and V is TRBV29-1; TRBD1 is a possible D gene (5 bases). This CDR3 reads CSVAQGGTDTQYF. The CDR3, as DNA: TGCAGCGTTGCCCAGGGTGGTACAGATACGCAGTATTTT.